The 19 T cell receptor beta chains below all came from one sample that was sequenced in a study of blood T cell repertoires in COVID-19. Method: immunoSEQ multiplex PCR; TCRdb's copy keeps in-frame clones and lacks some. This sample has fewer than 85,000 clones, with roughly 89% found just once. The sequenced material came from peripheral blood. The receptors derive from a man aged 50 to 60 with active COVID-19.

V gene TRBV2 combines with J gene TRBJ2-2, with no clear D. The length of the CDR3 is 14 residues. CDR1 and CDR2 (germline): SNHLY, FYNNEI. Between the trimmed V and J ends, which lost 7 bases and 4 bases, there was a span of 13 bases. CDR3 sequence: CASTQADTTGELFF. The CDR3 DNA reads as TGTGCCAGCACCCAAGCAGACACCACCGGGGAGCTGTTTTTT.

J is TRBJ2-7 and V is TRBV27, with unresolved D. CDR3 length: 15 residues. V was shortened by 4 bases and J by 0 bases, with 13 bases between the two germline ends. Germline V CDR1 and CDR2: MNHEY, SMNVEV (reference sequence). The CDR3 coding sequence is TGTGCCAGCAGTTCCCCGACACGTAGCTCCTACGAGCAGTACTTC. This sequence encodes CASSSPTRSSYEQYF.

This chain uses TRBV3-1 (or the pseudogene TRBV3-2) with TRBJ2-3, with 8 bases aligning to TRBD2. From germline, CDR1 is LGHDT and CDR2 YNNKEL (reference sequence). This CDR3 region has 15 residues. V trimming: 3 bases; J trimming: 3 bases; junction bases outside the gene matches: 5. CDR3 coding DNA: TGTGCCAGCAGCCATTCGGGGGGGCCGACAGATACGCAGTATTTT. This encodes CASSHSGGPTDTQYF.

The chain carries TRBV21-1 and TRBJ2-1; TRBD2 is the table's D call, not checked against the DNA. TRBV21-1 is a listed pseudogene. The CDR3 is 18 residues long. The CDR3 region has the DNA TGTGCCAGCAAGGAACTAGCGGGAGGGCCCGGCTCCTACAATGAGCAGTTCTTC. Translation gives CASKELAGGPGSYNEQFF.

This chain joins TRBV7-3 and TRBJ2-1, with D possibly being TRBD1 (6 bases). The CDR3 loop spans 13 amino acids. Germline CDR1 and CDR2: SGHTA and FQGTGA. V gave up 2 bases and J gave up 10 bases, with 12 bases separating them. CDR3 DNA: TGTGCCAGCAGCTTATACAGGGCCATGGAGCAGTTCTTC. Residues: CASSLYRAMEQFF.

The rearrangement links TRBV7-2 to TRBJ1-6; D is uncertain. V was cut by 6 bases and J by 3 bases, with 12 bases left in between. The length of the CDR3 is 15 residues. Germline values: CDR1 SGHTA, CDR2 FQGNSA. In DNA, the CDR3 is TGTGCCAGCAGTCCATCCAGAGGCTATAATTCACCCCTCCACTTT. It codes for CASSPSRGYNSPLHF.

The V call is TRBV6-2 or TRBV6-3, the J call TRBJ2-3; 12 nucleotides agree with TRBD2. V was pared by 0 bases and J by 3 bases, with 7 bases of the junction left unmatched. The CDR3 has 18 amino acids. Germline lookup yields CDR1 MNHEY and CDR2 SVGEGT. Here the CDR3 reads CASSYSSSGGEVTDTQYF. Written as DNA, the CDR3 is TGTGCCAGCAGTTACTCTTCTAGCGGGGGGGAGGTAACAGATACGCAGTATTTT.

This chain links TRBV9 with TRBJ1-6; D gene ambiguous. V dropped 0 bases and J dropped 6 bases, with 10 bases sitting between them. The CDR3 is made up of 15 amino acids. The V gene's germline CDR1 is SGDLS and CDR2 YYNGEE. CDR3: CASSVGQVPNSPLHF. The CDR3 DNA sequence: TGTGCCAGCAGCGTAGGGCAGGTGCCTAATTCACCCCTCCACTTT.

The chain couples TRBV7-8 to TRBJ1-5; TRBD1 is a possible D gene (5 bases). The CDR3 is 16 residues long. The germline V gene has CDR1 SGHVS and CDR2 FQNEAQ. Trimming stripped 5 bases from V and 6 bases from J, with 20 bases between. The CDR3 reads CASSPGTRQGTQPQHF. The DNA for the CDR3 is TGTGCCAGCAGCCCCGGCACTCGGCAGGGCACTCAGCCCCAGCATTTT.

The J gene is TRBJ2-1, the V gene TRBV11-3, with a tentative D call TRBD2 (5 bases). The germline gives CDR1 SGHNT, CDR2 YENEEA. Trimming shortened V by 5 bases and J by 6 bases, and 8 bases separated the two germline ends. CDR3 length equals 12 residues. The CDR3 loop reads CASSRGLNEQFF. The CDR3 bases are TGTGCCAGCAGCCGCGGGCTCAATGAGCAGTTCTTC.

V gene TRBV5-4 combines with J gene TRBJ2-5, with TRBD1 as a possible D gene (6 bases). Germline V gene lookup returns CDR1 SGHNT and CDR2 YYREEE (reference sequence). V lost 5 bases and J 3 bases, leaving 11 bases between the germline ends. The CDR3 covers 13 residues. The CDR3 sequence is CASRRGSEETQYF. The CDR3 DNA reads TGTGCCAGCAGGAGGGGGTCGGAAGAGACCCAGTACTTC.

This clone was recorded once. The chain couples TRBV7-9 to TRBJ2-2; no firm D call. Germline V lookup: CDR1 SEHNR, CDR2 FQNEAQ (reference sequence). The V end was cut by 5 bases, the J end by 5 bases, with 6 bases between. The CDR3 totals 12 residues. DNA for the CDR3: TGTGCCAGCAGCCTTGAGACCGGGGAGCTGTTTTTT. Protein: CASSLETGELFF.

This clone was observed a few times. The chain combines TRBV5-1 with TRBJ2-1; 8 bases line up with TRBD2. After removal of 4 bases from V and 3 bases from J, the junction contained 9 bases not matched to a gene. Per the germline V gene, CDR1 is SGHRS and CDR2 is YFSETQ. The CDR3 covers 16 residues. The CDR3, as DNA: TGCGCCAGCAGCCCCGAGTCGGGGGGGAACTACAATGAGCAGTTCTTC. This translates into CASSPESGGNYNEQFF.

This clone was observed a few times. The chain recombines TRBV5-6 with TRBJ1-1; D is possibly TRBD1 (5 bases). The CDR3 runs to 13 residues. From germline, CDR1 is SGHDT and CDR2 YYEEEE. The V end was cut by 7 bases, the J end by 1 base, with 11 bases between. CDR3 region: CASSRVENTEAFF. In DNA, the CDR3 is TGTGCCAGCTCCAGGGTTGAGAACACTGAAGCTTTCTTT. Drawing the rest from reference TRBV5-6 and TRBJ1-1, the complete variable domain is DAGVTQSPTHLIKTRGQQVTLRCSPKSGHDTVSWYQQALGQGPQFIFQYYEEEERQRGNFPDRFSGHQFPNYSSELNVNALLLGDSALYLCASSRVENTEAFFGQGTRLTVV.

The J gene is TRBJ1-1, the V gene TRBV11-1, with D perhaps TRBD1 (5 bases). Between the trimmed V and J ends, which lost 4 bases and 3 bases, there was a span of 15 bases. The CDR3 has 15 residues. Germline CDR1 is SGHAT and CDR2 is FQDESV (reference sequence). This CDR3 reads CASSSNTGRHTEAFF. The CDR3 coding sequence is TGTGCCAGCAGCTCTAACACAGGTAGGCACACTGAAGCTTTCTTT. Supplemented by reference TRBV11-1 and TRBJ1-1, the full variable domain reads EAEVAQSPRYKITEKSQAVAFWCDPISGHATLYWYRQILGQGPELLVQFQDESVVDDSQLPKDRFSAERLKGVDSTLKIQPAELGDSAMYLCASSSNTGRHTEAFFGQGTRLTVV.

V gene TRBV5-5 combines with J gene TRBJ2-1, with 8 nucleotides matching TRBD1. Germline V lookup: CDR1 SGHKS, CDR2 YYEKEE (reference sequence). The CDR3 has 16 amino acids. J lost 6 bases, V lost 1 base, and 9 bases had no gene match. The CDR3 DNA follows: TGTGCCAGCAGCTTGATCTCAGGGGGCGCCTCCAATGAGCAGTTCTTC. It translates to CASSLISGGASNEQFF.

V usage is TRBV10-2 and J usage is TRBJ2-1, with D hard to call. CDR1 is WSHSY, CDR2 SAAADI, per germline. The V and J ends lost 4 bases and 6 bases respectively, with 13 bases between them. The CDR3 extends over 14 amino acids. The CDR3 DNA is TGCGCCAGCAGTGCATCAAACAGATTCAATGAGCAGTTCTTC. Translating it yields CASSASNRFNEQFF.

This rearrangement joins TRBV20-1 to TRBJ2-5, with 8 bases matching TRBD2. The V and J ends lost 3 bases and 4 bases, in that order; junction bases with no gene match: 13. Germline assignment: CDR1 DFQATT and CDR2 SNEGSKA (reference sequence). The CDR3 length is 16 residues. CDR3 sequence: CSASAPGLEWGETQYF. The CDR3 bases are TGCAGTGCTAGTGCCCCGGGACTAGAATGGGGAGAGACCCAGTACTTC.

This chain connects TRBV15 to TRBJ2-3; D unclear. Germline V CDR1 and CDR2: LNHNV, YYDKDF (reference sequence). The CDR3 totals 15 residues. The ends were cut back, 0 bases at V and 6 bases at J, with 13 bases in the middle. The CDR3 DNA sequence: TGTGCCACCAGCAGAGATATAAGACTCGCGGATACGCAGTATTTT. Translated: CATSRDIRLADTQYF.